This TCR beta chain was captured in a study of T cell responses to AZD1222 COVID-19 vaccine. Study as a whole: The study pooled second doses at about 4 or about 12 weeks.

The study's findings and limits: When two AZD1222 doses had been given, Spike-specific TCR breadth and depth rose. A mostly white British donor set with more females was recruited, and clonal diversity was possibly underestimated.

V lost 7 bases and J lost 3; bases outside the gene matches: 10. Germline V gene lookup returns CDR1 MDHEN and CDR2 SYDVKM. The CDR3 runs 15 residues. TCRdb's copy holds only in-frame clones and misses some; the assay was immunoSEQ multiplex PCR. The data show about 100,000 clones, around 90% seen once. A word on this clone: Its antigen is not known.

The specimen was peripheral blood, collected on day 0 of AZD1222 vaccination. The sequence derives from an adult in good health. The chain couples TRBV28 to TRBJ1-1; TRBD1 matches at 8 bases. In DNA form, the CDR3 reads TGTGCCAGCATTTCAGGGGGCGCACAGGACACTGAAGCTTTCTTT. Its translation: CASISGGAQDTEAFF.